This passage covers 32 T cell receptor beta chains from one sample sequenced in a study of cytomegalovirus exposure and HLA in healthy donors. 13 Jbeta primers and 60 Vbeta primers were used for the PCR. This table comes from immunoSEQ multiplex PCR, and its TCRdb copy is limited to in-frame clones, with some not included. This sample has 150,000 to 200,000 clones; around 80% occur once, and the top ten carry around 1.5%. Sequencing was performed on PBMCs. These receptors were obtained from a man aged 40-50 years in good health and CMV-seronegative.

The chain is built from TRBV5-6 and TRBJ2-7; TRBD2 matches at 11 bases. Trimming cost V 3 bases and J 3 bases; bases outside gene matches: 5. Germline assignment: CDR1 SGHDT and CDR2 YYEEEE. The CDR3 contains 15 residues. CDR3 bases: TGTGCCAGCAGCTCGCCGGGACTAGCGGACTACGAGCAGTACGTC. Its translation: CASSSPGLADYEQYV.

This clone was seen more than once but under ten times. The chain couples TRBV5-1 to TRBJ2-3, with 8 bases matching TRBD2. The germline V gene encodes CDR1 SGHRS and CDR2 YFSETQ. With 0 bases clipped from V and 4 bases from J, the junction kept 10 bases outside the gene matches. The CDR3 sequence is 17 residues long. Here the CDR3 DNA reads TGCGCCAGCAGCTTGGCATTAGCGGGACGGGGGGCAGATACGCAGTATTTT. Translation gives CASSLALAGRGADTQYF.

J is TRBJ2-7 and V is TRBV5-8; D possibly corresponds to TRBD1 (6 bases). From germline, CDR1 is SGHTS and CDR2 YDEGEE. The germline V and J ends were trimmed by 4 bases and 5 bases, with 19 bases remaining between them. The CDR3 contains 15 residues. The CDR3 spells CASSLEMGGGHEQYF. CDR3 coding DNA: TGTGCCAGCAGCCTGGAGATGGGTGGGGGCCACGAGCAGTACTTC.

The genes are TRBV28 and TRBJ1-1; 7 bases fit TRBD1. CDR1 and CDR2 (germline): MDHEN, SYDVKM. CDR3 size: 16 residues. V shed 6 bases and J 0 bases; nucleotides not matched to a gene: 10. CDR3 nucleotide sequence: TGTGCCAGCAGCCGAAACCTGGGACAGATGAACACTGAAGCTTTCTTT. It specifies CASSRNLGQMNTEAFF.

The rearrangement joins TRBV12-5 to TRBJ2-7, with TRBD2 as a possible D gene (6 bases). Deletions cut 3 bases from V and 5 bases from J, with 11 bases between. The germline V gene encodes CDR1 LGHNT and CDR2 FRNRAP. The CDR3 has 13 amino acids. CDR3 coding DNA: TGTGCTAGTGGTTTCGGGGGAAGGCACGAGCAGTACTTC. It is translated as CASGFGGRHEQYF.

The chain employs TRBV10-1 and TRBJ2-3; D might be TRBD2 (5 bases). CDR1 and CDR2 (germline): WNHNN, SYGVQD (reference sequence). Trimming cost V 10 bases and J 1 base, with 18 bases left between them. The CDR3 extends over 15 amino acids. The CDR3 protein is CATSPGIAGTDTQYF. The CDR3, as DNA: TGCGCCACTTCTCCCGGGATCGCTGGCACAGATACGCAGTATTTT.

The chain links TRBV2 to TRBJ2-7, with 10 bases that match TRBD1. CDR3 length: 14 amino acids. Germline values: CDR1 SNHLY, CDR2 FYNNEI. The J segment lost 3 bases and the V segment lost 6 bases, leaving 5 bases of the junction unmatched. The CDR3, as DNA: TGTGCCAGCAGCGGGACAGGGGTTCACTACGAGCAGTACTTC. Protein sequence: CASSGTGVHYEQYF.

The V and J genes are TRBV5-5 and TRBJ1-5, with D possibly TRBD1 on 5 matching bases. CDR3 size: 15 residues. CDR1 is SGHKS, CDR2 YYEKEE, per germline (reference sequence). V lost 4 bases and J lost 9, with 20 bases in between. CDR3: CASSRAIGEPWPQHF. DNA of the CDR3: TGTGCCAGCAGCCGAGCCATAGGGGAACCGTGGCCCCAGCATTTT.

The rearrangement joins TRBV28 to TRBJ1-1, with D hard to call. Germline V gene sequence: CDR1 MDHEN, CDR2 SYDVKM. Trimming left V 5 bases short and J 4 bases short, with 8 bases between. The CDR3 contains 12 residues. The CDR3 loop is CASSPLSTEAFF. The CDR3 coding sequence is TGTGCCAGCAGTCCATTGAGCACTGAAGCTTTCTTT.

The chain links TRBV27 to TRBJ2-1, with 11 nucleotides matching TRBD2. The CDR3 runs to 15 residues. The germline CDR1 and CDR2 sequences are MNHEY and SMNVEV (reference sequence). Trimming cost V 7 bases and J 12 bases; bases outside gene matches: 14. The CDR3 region is CASTPGTSGKGAQFF. CDR3 nucleotides: TGTGCCAGCACCCCCGGGACTAGCGGTAAGGGAGCGCAGTTCTTC.

This clone was picked up a small number of times. This chain connects TRBV6-1 to TRBJ1-5; TRBD1 agrees at 9 bases. The CDR3 is 14 residues long. Germline V gives CDR1 MNHNS, CDR2 SASEGT. V lost 6 bases and J lost 7; bases outside the gene matches: 7. DNA for the CDR3: TGTGCCAGCAGCGACAGGGGGGTCAGGCAGCCCCAGCATTTT. It encodes CASSDRGVRQPQHF.

The V and J genes are TRBV29-1 and TRBJ2-5; TRBD1 matches at 10 bases. The V gene's germline CDR1 is SQVTM and CDR2 ANQGSEA. The CDR3 covers 13 residues. Trimming removed 7 bases from V and 5 bases from J; junction bases left unmatched: 7. CDR3 amino acids: CSAEGQGRETQYF. The DNA of the CDR3 is TGCAGCGCTGAGGGACAGGGGAGGGAGACCCAGTACTTC.

This clone showed up just once. CDR3 loop: CASSLPGQGGSLAYEQYV. CDR3 nucleotides: TGTGCCAGCAGCTTGCCGGGACAGGGGGGAAGTTTGGCCTATGAGCAGTACGTC. The J gene is TRBJ2-7, the V gene TRBV7-8; 11 nucleotides line up with TRBD1. Germline-derived CDR1 and CDR2 are SGHVS and FQNEAQ. The CDR3 has 18 amino acids.

This chain links TRBV10-1 with TRBJ2-3; D is ambiguous. Germline V gives CDR1 WNHNN, CDR2 SYGVQD (reference sequence). CDR3 size: 14 residues. Between the trimmed V and J ends, which lost 3 bases and 5 bases, there was a span of 12 bases. Here the CDR3 DNA reads TGCGCCAGCAGTGAAGCCTCACTTGGAGATACGCAGTATTTT. Its translation is CASSEASLGDTQYF.

The CDR3 loop reads CASSFQGPQETQYF. The CDR3 coding sequence is TGCGCCAGCAGCTTTCAGGGGCCCCAAGAGACCCAGTACTTC. The gene calls are TRBV5-1 and TRBJ2-5; D perhaps matches TRBD1 (6 bases). The germline CDR1 and CDR2 sequences are SGHRS and YFSETQ. CDR3 length: 14 amino acids. Trimming removed 2 bases at V and 1 base at J, with 9 bases between.

This chain connects TRBV6-6 to TRBJ2-7, with 7 bases aligning to TRBD2. Germline V CDR1 and CDR2: MNHNY, SVGAGI (reference sequence). V lost 6 bases, J lost 4 bases, and 15 bases stayed unmatched. The CDR3 length is 16 residues. The CDR3: CASSPMFAGALYEQYF. The CDR3 bases are TGTGCCAGCAGCCCCATGTTCGCGGGAGCACTATACGAGCAGTACTTC.

V gene TRBV28 combines with J gene TRBJ2-7; TRBD1 agrees at 7 bases. The V segment lost 5 bases and the J segment 4 bases; nucleotides outside the gene matches: 11. The CDR3 is 15 residues long. Germline values: CDR1 MDHEN, CDR2 SYDVKM. CDR3 in DNA: TGTGCCAGCAGTCTCCCCCGGGACAGACCTTACGAGCAGTACTTC. Translation: CASSLPRDRPYEQYF. The full variable domain, in which reference TRBV28 and TRBJ2-7 provide the parts outside the CDR3, is DVKVTQSSRYLVKRTGEKVFLECVQDMDHENMFWYRQDPGLGLRLIYFSYDVKMKEKGDIPEGYSVSREKKERFSLILESASTNQTSMYLCASSLPRDRPYEQYFGPGTRLTVT.

This clone has just one count. The chain recombines TRBV4-2 with TRBJ2-2, with D unresolved. V was shortened by 5 bases and J by 7 bases, with 8 bases between the two germline ends. The germline CDR1 and CDR2 sequences are LGHNA and YNFKEQ. The length of the CDR3 is 12 residues. The CDR3 nucleotides are TGTGCCAGCAGCAACCGAGGCGGGGAGCTGTTTTTT. Its translation: CASSNRGGELFF.

J is TRBJ2-2 and V is TRBV6-5, with D tentatively TRBD2 (5 bases). The CDR3 has 13 residues. Germline loops: CDR1 MNHEY, CDR2 SVGAGI. The V and J ends lost 2 bases and 8 bases respectively, with 9 bases between them. In nucleotides, the CDR3 is TGTGCCAGCAGTTACAAGAGGGCTGGGGAGCTGTTTTTT. Its protein is CASSYKRAGELFF.

In nucleotides, the CDR3 is TGTGCCAGCAGTTGGCATACTACCAATGAGCAGTTCTTC. Residues: CASSWHTTNEQFF. The V call is TRBV5-4, the J call TRBJ2-1; D remains ambiguous. CDR3 length: 13 residues. V gave up 5 bases and J gave up 6 bases, with 12 bases separating them. The germline gives CDR1 SGHNT, CDR2 YYREEE (reference sequence).

The chain uses TRBV9 and TRBJ2-1; 8 bases align to TRBD2. V was pared by 10 bases and J by 8 bases, with 11 bases of the junction left unmatched. The CDR3 runs to 13 residues. Germline loops: CDR1 SGDLS, CDR2 YYNGEE. The CDR3 sequence is CAPGASGRDEQFF. CDR3 DNA: TGTGCCCCCGGGGCGAGCGGGAGAGATGAGCAGTTCTTC. Full variable domain (remainder filled in from reference TRBV9 and TRBJ2-1): DSGVTQTPKHLITATGQRVTLRCSPRSGDLSVYWYQQSLDQGLQFLIQYYNGEERAKGNILERFSAQQFPDLHSELNLSSLELGDSALYFCAPGASGRDEQFFGPGTRLTVL.

The genes are TRBV5-5 and TRBJ1-1; 7 positions agree with TRBD1. J lost 7 bases, V lost 0 bases, and 6 bases had no gene match. The CDR3 extends over 14 amino acids. Germline V gene sequence: CDR1 SGHKS, CDR2 YYEKEE (reference sequence). CDR3 protein: CASSLEFGTVEAFF. In nucleotides, the CDR3 is TGTGCCAGCAGCTTGGAGTTCGGGACAGTTGAAGCTTTCTTT.

The rearrangement uses TRBV28 and TRBJ1-2; TRBD1 matches at 7 bases. Germline V gives CDR1 MDHEN, CDR2 SYDVKM. With 3 bases clipped from V and 6 bases from J, the junction kept 10 bases outside the gene matches. The CDR3 runs to 15 residues. CDR3 in amino acids: CASSLGPGGPDGYTF. DNA for the CDR3: TGTGCCAGCAGTTTGGGCCCAGGGGGTCCTGATGGCTACACCTTC.

The chain has TRBV10-3 and TRBJ1-4; possible D gene TRBD1, 5 bases. CDR3 size: 16 residues. Germline CDR1 ENHRY, CDR2 SYGVKD. Trimming stripped 4 bases from V and 7 bases from J, with 19 bases between. The CDR3 DNA reads TGTGCCATCAGTGCAAACCAGGGTAGCTATGGTGAAAAACTGTTTTTT. Translation gives CAISANQGSYGEKLFF.

This sequence joins TRBV2 and TRBJ1-1; 8 bases map to TRBD1. The CDR3 is 13 residues long. The germline V gene has CDR1 SNHLY and CDR2 FYNNEI. With 1 base clipped from V and 10 bases from J, the junction kept 5 bases outside the gene matches. Here the CDR3 DNA reads TGTGCCAGCAGTGAAGGATTGGACAGGGTAGCTTTCTTT. Translating it yields CASSEGLDRVAFF.

The chain combines TRBV28 with TRBJ1-2, with a possible D match to TRBD1 (5 bases). Trimming cost V 7 bases and J 5 bases, with 11 bases left between them. This CDR3 has 12 residues. The germline CDR1 and CDR2 sequences are MDHEN and SYDVKM. The CDR3 DNA is TGTGCCAGCACCCGGGAGGGGTATGGCTACACCTTC. Protein product: CASTREGYGYTF.

This clone has only one observation. The chain is built from TRBV10-2 and TRBJ1-1; maybe TRBD1 (5 bases). There are 14 residues in the CDR3. Germline assignment: CDR1 WSHSY and CDR2 SAAADI. The V and J ends lost 6 bases and 4 bases respectively, with 15 bases between them. The CDR3 DNA reads TGCGCCAGCAGAGAGGGGTGGGAGATCACTGAAGCTTTCTTT. Protein product: CASREGWEITEAFF.

This clone was detected only once. The chain recombines TRBV5-6 with TRBJ1-2; unclear D gene. V lost 2 bases, J lost 4 bases, and 21 bases lay in between. The CDR3 has 17 amino acids. From germline, CDR1 is SGHDT and CDR2 YYEEEE. Here the CDR3 DNA reads TGTGCCAGCAGCTTAGGTAACTCTTTGGACTTCTTCTATGGCTACACCTTC. Translation: CASSLGNSLDFFYGYTF.

The chain has TRBV19 and TRBJ1-2; TRBD1 agrees at 7 bases. The germline CDR1 and CDR2 sequences are LNHDA and SQIVND (reference sequence). V gave up 4 bases and J gave up 0 bases; unmatched junction bases: 2. CDR3 size: 14 residues. This CDR3 reads CASSKGQTNYGYTF. The CDR3 nucleotides read TGTGCCAGTAGTAAGGGACAGACTAACTATGGCTACACCTTC.

The V call is TRBV12-5, the J call TRBJ2-4; 10 bases match TRBD2. There are 18 residues in the CDR3. The V gene's germline CDR1 is LGHNT and CDR2 FRNRAP. V dropped 0 bases and J dropped 1; count of bases not matched to a gene: 6. The CDR3 here is CASGLVPVGLAAKNIQYF. CDR3 sequence (DNA): TGTGCTAGTGGTTTGGTACCGGTGGGACTAGCGGCCAAAAACATTCAGTACTTC.

The chain employs TRBV12-5 and TRBJ2-7, with TRBD1 matching 7 bases. J lost 3 bases, V lost 5 bases, and 7 bases had no gene match. Per germline, CDR1 LGHNT and CDR2 FRNRAP. The CDR3 contains 14 residues. The CDR3 DNA is TGTGCTAGTGGTGTCAGACAGGGATACTACGAGCAGTACGTC. It codes for CASGVRQGYYEQYV.

This sequence joins TRBV7-3 and TRBJ2-3, with D hard to call. The germline V and J ends were trimmed by 2 bases and 4 bases, with 10 bases remaining between them. This CDR3 is built from 14 residues. Germline lookup yields CDR1 SGHTA and CDR2 FQGTGA. The CDR3 DNA reads TGTGCCAGCAGCTTAGGAACAGTCCCAGATACGCAGTATTTT. Translation gives CASSLGTVPDTQYF.